This TCR beta chain originates from a study of blood T cell repertoires in COVID-19 (dated by TCRdb to the early 2020s). At the level of the whole study: Samples covering the acute and convalescent phases of COVID-19 were provided by collaborators in the United States, Italy and Spain. The prospective study material was composed of cDNA or gDNA derived from T cells, B-cell-depleted T cells, or PBMCs. Subjects who had been exposed to COVID-19, were actively infected with it, or had recovered from it provided the deeply sampled blood TCRbeta repertoires that made up the dataset. The repertoires were made available in a free public database intended to serve as a resource for research on the immune response to SARS-CoV-2. Samples were obtained from the ongoing ImmuneRACE study (first 160 participants) and from some 1,200 subjects provided by 6 global collaborators. The sample metadata nearly always contained a de-identified subject ID, COVID-19 status, age in years and sex. HLA class I and class II types, where available, came from metadata supplied by the sample provider rather than from assay-based typing. Points the paper makes about the study in general: The quantity of clinical and demographic metadata differed by source and by participant and was supplied without curation.

Points on this clone: What this receptor recognizes is not known. No base-level quality is on record; no much larger clone is a single base apart.

Whole blood was collected in K2EDTA tubes by collaborating institutions according to the institutions' own protocols. For TCRbeta analysis, collaborators shipped samples as frozen whole blood, isolated PBMCs, or DNA extracted from either of those sample types. TCRbeta CDR3 regions were amplified from genomic DNA by means of the immunoSEQ Assay, a bias-controlled multiplex PCR. In the authors' own workflow: Within the assay, amplification of reference gene primers was used to estimate how many nucleated cells each sample contained. Sequence reads were collapsed and filtered to measure the absolute abundance of every unique TCRbeta CDR3 rearrangement. For each sample, productive Simpson clonality was calculated as the square root of Simpson's diversity index across productive rearrangements. Held by TCRdb, this immuneACCESS table contains in-frame sequences only and omits some clones. Under half of the omission traces to an unresolved V gene where checked; the cause of the rest is unknown. V and J calls and clone size are those listed in that table; D and trimming were worked out from the DNA. Counted in this sample were some 50,000 clones; under 90% of them appeared once. The top ten clonotypes cover 28% of the sample.

Relative to germline, V is 6 bases shorter and J is 14 bases shorter, with 13 bases between their ends. The germline V gene encodes CDR1 MDHEN and CDR2 SYDVKM. From cysteine to phenylalanine, the CDR3 is 11 amino acids long. Of the read, only the CDR3 DNA is kept; its 33 bases are in frame from base 1. What was sequenced was peripheral blood. The TCR sequence derives from a human donor in a cohort sampled during active COVID-19. The sequence joins TRBV28 to TRBJ1-4; a tentative D match to TRBD1 spans 5 bases. CDR3 sequence: CASRTMGGLFF. The nucleotide sequence is TGTGCCAGCAGGACCATGGGGGGTCTGTTTTTT.